This T cell receptor (beta chain) was recovered during a study of cytomegalovirus exposure and HLA in healthy donors. Findings and caveats of the study: A missense variant in DCLRE1C was later tied to TCR beta V- and J-gene trimming. Analyses of presence and absence presupposed an approximately uniform sequencing depth across donors. Some public TCRs appeared in many individuals, while most sequences were rare.

The CDR3 contains 12 residues. Per germline, CDR1 MDHEN and CDR2 SYDVKM. The V and J ends lost 6 bases and 4 bases respectively, with 7 bases between them. A multiplex PCR was run with 60 Vbeta primers and 13 Jbeta primers. Produced via immunoSEQ multiplex PCR; TCRdb's table is partial and in-frame only. The repertoire table contains 100,000 to 150,000 clones. Of note for this clone: Its cognate antigen is unknown.

The TCR comes from a man aged 18 to 35 in good health and CMV-seronegative. The sequencing input was PBMCs. This chain joins TRBV28 and TRBJ1-5; D not resolved. In nucleotides, the CDR3 is TGTGCCAGCAGAACAGAGAATCAGCCCCAGCATTTT. It translates to CASRTENQPQHF.